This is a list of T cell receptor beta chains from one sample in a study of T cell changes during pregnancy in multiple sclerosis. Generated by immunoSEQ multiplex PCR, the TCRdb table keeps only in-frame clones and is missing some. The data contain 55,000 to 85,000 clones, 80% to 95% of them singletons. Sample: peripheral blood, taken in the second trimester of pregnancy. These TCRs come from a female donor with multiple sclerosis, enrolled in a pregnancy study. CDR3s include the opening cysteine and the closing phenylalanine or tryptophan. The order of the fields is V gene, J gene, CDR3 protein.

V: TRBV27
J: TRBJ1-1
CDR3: CASSATWGGTEAFF

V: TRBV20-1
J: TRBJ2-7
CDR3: CSAYDTYEQYF

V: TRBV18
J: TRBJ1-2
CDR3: CASSPTFVSGYTF

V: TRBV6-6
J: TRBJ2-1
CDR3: CASSGPSGRAGNEQFF

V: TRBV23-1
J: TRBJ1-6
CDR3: CAKIGVLPSSPLHF

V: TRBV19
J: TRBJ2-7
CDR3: CASREVAGSYEQYF

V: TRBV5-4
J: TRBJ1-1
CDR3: CASSLVGRMNTEAFF

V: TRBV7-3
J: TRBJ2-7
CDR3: CASSLGQGAFDEQYF

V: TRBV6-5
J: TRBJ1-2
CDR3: CASTLMQAGHYGYTF

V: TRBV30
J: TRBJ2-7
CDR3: CAGQVGGRYEQYF

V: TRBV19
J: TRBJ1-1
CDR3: CASRGRGVNTEAFF

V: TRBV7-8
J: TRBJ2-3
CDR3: CASSIGGKGTDTQYF

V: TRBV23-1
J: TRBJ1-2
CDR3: CASSQSGGYGYTF

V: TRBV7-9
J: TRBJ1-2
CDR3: CASSLSSAYGYTF

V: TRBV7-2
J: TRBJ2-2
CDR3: CASSSGLAGGGGELFF

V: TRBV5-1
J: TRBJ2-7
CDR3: CASSLTGDTYEQYF

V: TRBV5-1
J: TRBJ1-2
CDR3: CASSPGFQEGYTF

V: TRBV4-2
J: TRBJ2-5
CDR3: CASSPSLRTGGWETQYF

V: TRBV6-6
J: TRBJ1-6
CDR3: CASPYTGYNDSPLHF

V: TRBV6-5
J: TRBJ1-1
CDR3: CASSYQSDSTEAFF

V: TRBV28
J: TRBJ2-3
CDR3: CASSLPGGTEGTDTQYF

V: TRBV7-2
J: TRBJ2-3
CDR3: CASSPHQDTQYF

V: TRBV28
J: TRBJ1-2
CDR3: CASTRDSGYGYTF

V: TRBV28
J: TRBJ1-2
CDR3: CASSLRTGYGYTF

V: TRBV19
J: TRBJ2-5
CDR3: CASSTGNQETQYF

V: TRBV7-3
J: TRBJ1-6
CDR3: CASSLNGSSPLHF

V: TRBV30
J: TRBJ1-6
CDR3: CAWSKQGARSPLHF

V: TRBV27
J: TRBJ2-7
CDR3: CASSFNPGLAAEQYF

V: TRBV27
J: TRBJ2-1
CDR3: CASRQFSYNEQFF

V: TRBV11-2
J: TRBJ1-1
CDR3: CASSRGWNTEAFF

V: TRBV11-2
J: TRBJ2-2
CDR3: CASSLDLTGELFF

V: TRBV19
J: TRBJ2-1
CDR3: CASSIEAGTGEQFF

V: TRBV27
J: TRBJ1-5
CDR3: CATRPLDRGHQQPQHF

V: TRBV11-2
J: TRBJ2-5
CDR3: CASSSRLAGEQETQYF

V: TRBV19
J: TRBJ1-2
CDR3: CASSNHRGANYGYTF

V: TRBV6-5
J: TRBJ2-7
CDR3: CASSRAQYSGEQYF

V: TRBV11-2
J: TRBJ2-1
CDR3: CASSAPGLAGNNEQFF

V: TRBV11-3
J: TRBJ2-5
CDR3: CASSSLAQETQYF

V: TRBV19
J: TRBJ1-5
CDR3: CASSKGTGGNQPQHF

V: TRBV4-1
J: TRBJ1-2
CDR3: CASSQVSGFYGYTF